This T cell receptor (beta chain) was profiled in a study of beta chain features in type 1 diabetes. CD45RO/CCR7/CD25/CD127/CD95/CD27 separated CD4+ naive, central memory, regulatory and stem cell-like memory cells by sorting. In all sorted populations, purity surpassed 95%. This clone was observed a handful of times. Antigen specificity is unknown. Expressed TCRB transcripts were sequenced because the entire RNA isolate underwent reverse transcription. Assay: immunoSEQ multiplex PCR; the TCRdb copy retains only in-frame clones and omits some. Of approximately 260,000 clones in the sample, around 21% are singletons; the top ten hold 0.028%. General study results and limits: Within the patient group, naive, central memory and Treg TCRB repertoires appeared more similar to each other than within healthy donors. Patients with type 1 diabetes showed fewer VDJ junction insertions and more deletions. Type 1 diabetes patients had TCRB CDR3s that were shorter (moderately but significantly so) in all four CD4+ subsets.

The sequence derives from a woman in her thirties or forties with type 1 diabetes. The specimen sequenced was naive CD4+ T cells from blood.

In nucleotides, the CDR3 is TGTGCCAGCAGCGACTGGCGGGGACAGGGCTATGGCTACACCTTC. It is translated as CASSDWRGQGYGYTF. The rearrangement uses TRBV5-6 and TRBJ1-2, with 9 bases fitting TRBD1. J was trimmed by 4 bases and V by 4 bases; bases with no gene match: 8. The CDR3 totals 15 residues. CDR1 is SGHDT and CDR2 is YYEEEE in the germline V gene.